Presented here are 5 T cell receptor beta chains from one specimen sequenced in a study of blood T cell repertoires in COVID-19. Profiling relied on immunoSEQ multiplex PCR, and the TCRdb table lists in-frame clones only, not all of them. The sample has 200,000 to 300,000 clones; around 84% are singletons. Sequenced sample: peripheral blood. The receptors were gathered from a man in his 60s with acute or convalescent COVID-19.

V gene TRBV29-1 combines with J gene TRBJ1-1; 7 bases agree with TRBD1. V shed 8 bases, J shed 5 bases, and the junction held 8 bases outside the gene matches. Germline V gene lookup returns CDR1 SQVTM and CDR2 ANQGSEA. This CDR3 has 12 residues. CDR3 in amino acids: CSTKQGLTEAFF. CDR3 DNA sequence: TGCAGCACAAAACAGGGGTTGACTGAAGCTTTCTTT.

In regard to this clone: Other DNA sequences from this sample encode an identical CDR3 as well. This chain uses TRBV9 with TRBJ2-1, with D tentatively TRBD2 (6 bases). The CDR3 consists of 15 residues. Trimming shortened V by 0 bases and J by 2 bases, and 9 bases separated the two germline ends. The germline CDR1 and CDR2 sequences are SGDLS and YYNGEE. The CDR3 bases are TGTGCCAGCAGCGTAGAGGCGGGAACCTACAATGAGCAGTTCTTC. Amino acids: CASSVEAGTYNEQFF.

Here the CDR3 DNA reads TGTGCCAGCAGCTTAGTAGGGGCGGCGGATACGCAGTATTTT. Protein: CASSLVGAADTQYF. The J gene is TRBJ2-3, the V gene TRBV7-2; D may be TRBD1 (5 bases). Germline CDR1 SGHTA, CDR2 FQGNSA. The CDR3 length is 14 residues. V shed 1 base and J shed 6 bases, with 11 bases lying between them.

The rearrangement joins TRBV11-2 to TRBJ2-7; D unresolved. This CDR3 spans 15 amino acids. Germline CDR1 SGHAT, CDR2 FQNNGV. Between the trimmed V and J ends, which lost 1 base and 0 bases, there was a span of 10 bases. The CDR3 nucleotides read TGTGCCAGCAGCTTAGTTTGGAGAGACTCCTACGAGCAGTACTTC. This sequence encodes CASSLVWRDSYEQYF. Full variable domain (rest looked up from reference TRBV11-2 and TRBJ2-7): EAGVAQSPRYKIIEKRQSVAFWCNPISGHATLYWYQQILGQGPKLLIQFQNNGVVDDSQLPKDRFSAERLKGVDSTLKIQPAKLEDSAVYLCASSLVWRDSYEQYFGPGTRLTVT.

The CDR3 protein is CSVLKGLGTDTQYF. The DNA for the CDR3 is TGCAGCGTCCTCAAGGGGCTTGGAACAGATACGCAGTATTTT. The rearrangement uses TRBV29-1 and TRBJ2-3; possible D gene TRBD1, 5 bases. The germline gives CDR1 SQVTM, CDR2 ANQGSEA. This CDR3 region has 14 residues. Trimming cost V 6 bases and J 3 bases, with 16 bases left between them.